This T cell receptor beta chain appears in the sequencing data of a study of blood T cell repertoires in COVID-19. About the study: The United States, Italy and Spain provided the acute and convalescent COVID-19 samples. T cells, B-cell-depleted T cells, or PBMCs provided the cDNA or gDNA that served as material.

There are 14 residues in the CDR3. Germline trimming cut 4 bases from V and 9 bases from J; bases unmatched to any gene: 10. The V gene's germline CDR1 is MNHNY and CDR2 SVGAGI (reference sequence). How the authors handled the data: Amplification of reference gene primers was used by the study to estimate nucleated cell counts. The table came from immunoSEQ multiplex PCR; TCRdb's copy has only in-frame clones and leaves some out. V and J calls and clone size follow that table, whereas D and trimming were derived from the DNA. The table lists 150,000 to 200,000 clones, under 95% of them singletons. J is TRBJ1-1 and V is TRBV6-6, with 8 bases lining up with TRBD1. The specimen sequenced was peripheral blood. This clonotype was obtained from a man aged 55 to 70 with active or convalescent COVID-19. The CDR3 bases are TGTGCCAGCAGTTTCACGGGGAGGACAGGGCAAGCTTTCTTT. This sequence encodes CASSFTGRTGQAFF.